The text below deals with one T cell receptor beta chain. Antigen: not known. Up to 2 ug genomic DNA was used for TCRB CDR3 amplification. The PCR used 60 V beta and 13 J beta primers. Clones were sequenced by immunoSEQ multiplex PCR, and TCRdb holds only the in-frame ones, with some missing. The sample carries 100,000 or so clones, 90% recorded once. The entry originates in a study of glioma-infiltrating T cells after dendritic cell vaccination. Study-wide findings and caveats: Patients with more pretreatment TILs had longer time to progression and survival.

As for time point: after dendritic cell vaccination, including at tumor progression/relapse. This specimen was blood, taken after dendritic cell vaccination. The receptor was derived from a human donor with glioblastoma.

The CDR3 loop is CASSQVTGGNTEAFF. CDR3 coding DNA: TGTGCCAGCAGCCAAGTTACAGGGGGGAACACTGAAGCTTTCTTT. The chain combines TRBV4-2 with TRBJ1-1; TRBD1 agrees at 8 bases. The CDR3 contains 15 residues. Germline V gives CDR1 LGHNA, CDR2 YNFKEQ. With 1 base clipped from V and 1 base from J, the junction kept 2 bases outside the gene matches.